Following are 2 T cell receptor beta chains from one sample sequenced in a study of human T cells and chemical hapten exposure. One entry per CDR3 protein, called by TCRdb with MiXCR from the RACE reads. The repertoire holds approximately 370,000 distinct CDR3 sequences, 5.5% seen once, with roughly 8.2% in the top ten. Noted time point: pre-sensitization, week 0. As to treatment: therapeutic diphenylcyclopropenone sensitization with weekly scalp DPC. Source: whole blood, taken in connection with sensitization to the hapten diphenylcyclopropenone (DPC). Receptor source: a woman aged 18 to 35 with alopecia areata. Some clones in this sample may be carry-over from other donors' samples.

This clonotype was counted between two and nine times. The rearrangement uses TRBV29-1 and TRBJ2-1; D remains ambiguous. Deletions cut 7 bases from V and 0 bases from J, with 19 bases between. The CDR3 extends over 16 amino acids. In germline, CDR1 is SQVTM, CDR2 ANQGSEA. Written as DNA, the CDR3 is TGCAGCGGGTGGCTTATTGTGGACGGCTCCTACAATGAGCAGTTCTTC. This sequence encodes CSGWLIVDGSYNEQFF.

In its sample, this clonotype was seen a few times. The V gene is TRBV25-1, the J gene TRBJ2-6, with TRBD1 matching 10 bases. The CDR3 consists of 15 residues. The V and J ends lost 11 bases and 0 bases, in that order; junction bases with no gene match: 4. From germline, CDR1 is MGHDK and CDR2 SYGVNS. Here the CDR3 DNA reads TGTGCCCTGGGGACAGGGGCCTCTGGGGCCAACGTCCTGACTTTC. Its protein is CALGTGASGANVLTF.